This TCR beta chain was recovered during a study of immune evolution from preneoplasia to lung adenocarcinoma. Study context: HLA loss of heterozygosity: around 6.5% AIS, less than 18% MIA, about 30% ADC, none AAH.

Data came from immunoSEQ multiplex PCR; TCRdb stores just in-frame clones and leaves some out. The profile shows some 6,300 clones, 80% to 85% of them singletons. Between the mid-2010s and the late 2010s, patients underwent resection in Japan or China. Nucleic acids came from premalignant or tumor cells enriched by macro-dissection. Germline V gives CDR1 DFQATT, CDR2 SNEGSKA (reference sequence). This CDR3 contains 11 residues. The V gene lost 5 bases and the J gene lost 2 bases, with 6 bases spanning the gap. The receptor was derived from a person aged 50-59 years with lung adenocarcinoma. The rearrangement links TRBV20-1 to TRBJ1-1; D not resolved. Sequenced sample: FFPE invasive lung adenocarcinoma tissue. This CDR3 reads CSALGNTEAFF. In nucleotides, the CDR3 is TGCAGTGCTCTGGGAAACACTGAAGCTTTCTTT.